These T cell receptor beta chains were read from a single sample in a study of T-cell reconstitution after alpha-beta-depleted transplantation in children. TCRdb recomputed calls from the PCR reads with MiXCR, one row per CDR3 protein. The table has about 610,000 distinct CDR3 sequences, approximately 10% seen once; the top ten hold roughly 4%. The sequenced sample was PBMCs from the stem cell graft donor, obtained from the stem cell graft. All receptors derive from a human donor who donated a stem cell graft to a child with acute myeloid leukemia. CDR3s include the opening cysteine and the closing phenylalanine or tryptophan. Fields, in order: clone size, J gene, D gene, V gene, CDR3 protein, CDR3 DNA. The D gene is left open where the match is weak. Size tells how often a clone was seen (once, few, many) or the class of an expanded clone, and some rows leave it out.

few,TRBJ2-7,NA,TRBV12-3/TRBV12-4,CASSFGGVATYEQYF,TGTGCCAGCAGTTTTGGCGGAGTGGCCACCTACGAGCAGTACTTC
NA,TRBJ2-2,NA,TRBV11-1,CASSLEILGGTYTGELFF,TGTGCCAGCAGCTTAGAAATTCTAGGCGGGACGTACACCGGGGAGCTGTTTTTT
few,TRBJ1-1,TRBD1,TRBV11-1,CASSFLRDSLSENTEAFF,TGTGCCAGCAGCTTCCTCCGGGACAGTCTGTCGGAGAACACTGAAGCTTTCTTT
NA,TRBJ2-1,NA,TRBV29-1,CSVLSRGRQRFF,TGCAGCGTCCTGTCCCGGGGAAGACAGCGGTTCTTC
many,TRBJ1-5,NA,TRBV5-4,CASSLVKGSGRKENSNQPQHF,TGTGCCAGCAGCTTGGTCAAAGGGTCAGGGCGGAAAGAGAATAGCAATCAGCCCCAGCATTTT
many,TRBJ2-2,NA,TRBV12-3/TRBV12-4,CASSSGNRPNTGELFF,TGTGCCAGCAGTTCCGGGAATAGGCCGAACACCGGGGAGCTGTTTTTT
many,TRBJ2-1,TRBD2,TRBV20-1,CSARATSGYSYNEQFF,TGCAGTGCTAGGGCGACTAGCGGGTACTCCTACAATGAGCAGTTCTTC
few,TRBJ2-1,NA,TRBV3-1,CASSQDGGSYNEQFF,TGTGCCAGCAGCCAAGATGGAGGCTCCTACAATGAGCAGTTCTTC
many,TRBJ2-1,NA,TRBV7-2,CASSSSRGVPEQFF,TGTGCCAGCAGCTCCAGCCGTGGGGTCCCCGAGCAGTTCTTC
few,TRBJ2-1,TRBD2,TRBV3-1,CASSQEPASGRQFF,TGTGCCAGCAGCCAAGAGCCGGCTAGCGGGAGGCAGTTCTTC
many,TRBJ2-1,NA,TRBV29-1,CSVHSPRDNEQFF,TGCAGCGTTCATTCCCCCAGGGACAATGAGCAGTTCTTC
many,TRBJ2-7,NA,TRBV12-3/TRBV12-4,CASSRLRGVLREQYF,TGTGCCAGCAGTCGTCTCCGGGGTGTCTTAAGGGAGCAGTACTTC
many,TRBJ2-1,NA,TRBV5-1,CASSLKGGTNEQFF,TGCGCCAGCAGCTTGAAGGGAGGGACAAATGAGCAGTTCTTC
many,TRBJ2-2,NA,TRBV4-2,CASSQVRDTGELFF,TGTGCCAGCAGCCAAGTAAGGGACACCGGGGAGCTGTTTTTT
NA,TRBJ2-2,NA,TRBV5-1,CASSFAAPNTGELFF,TGCGCCAGCAGCTTCGCAGCACCGAACACCGGGGAGCTGTTTTTT
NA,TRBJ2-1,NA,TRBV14,CASSQRLDLREQFF,TGTGCCAGCAGCCAAAGACTAGATCTACGGGAGCAGTTCTTC
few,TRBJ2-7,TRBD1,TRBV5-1,CASSGRTGGYEQYF,TGCGCCAGCAGCGGACGGACAGGGGGCTACGAGCAGTACTTC
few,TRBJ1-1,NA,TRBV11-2,CASSLETGSWTEAFF,TGTGCCAGCAGCTTAGAGACGGGATCCTGGACTGAAGCTTTCTTT
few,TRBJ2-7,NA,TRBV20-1,CSAGDIALEQYF,TGCAGTGCTGGGGACATCGCACTCGAGCAGTACTTC
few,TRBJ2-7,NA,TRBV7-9,CASSLARELGHEQYF,TGTGCCAGCAGCTTAGCGCGGGAATTGGGCCACGAGCAGTACTTC
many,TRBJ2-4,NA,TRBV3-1,CASSQTGIAKNIQYF,TGTGCCAGCAGCCAGACAGGTATAGCCAAAAACATTCAGTACTTC
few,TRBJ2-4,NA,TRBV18,CASSQPSGAKNIQYF,TGTGCCAGCTCCCAACCCTCGGGAGCCAAAAACATTCAGTACTTC
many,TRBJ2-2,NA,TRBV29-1,CSVERGAGELFF,TGCAGCGTTGAACGGGGCGCCGGGGAGCTGTTTTTT
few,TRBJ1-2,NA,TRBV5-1,CASSRGEGSYGYTF,TGCGCCAGCAGCCGGGGGGAAGGAAGCTATGGCTACACCTTC
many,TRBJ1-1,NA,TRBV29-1,CSVASGGIRTEAFF,TGCAGCGTTGCGTCCGGGGGAATTAGGACTGAAGCTTTCTTT
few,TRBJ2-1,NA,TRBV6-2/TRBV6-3,CASSYDAGGSGFGDEQFF,TGTGCCAGCAGTTACGATGCTGGGGGGAGCGGGTTTGGAGATGAGCAGTTCTTC
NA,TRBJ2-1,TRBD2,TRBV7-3,CASSRGLAGGPGYGEQFF,TGTGCCAGCAGCCGGGGACTAGCGGGAGGGCCGGGTTACGGAGAGCAGTTCTTC
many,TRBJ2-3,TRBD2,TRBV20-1,CSARVSSGIQYF,TGCAGTGCTAGAGTGTCTAGCGGGATCCAGTATTTT
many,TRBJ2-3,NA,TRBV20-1,CSAWGTDTQYF,TGCAGTGCCTGGGGCACAGATACGCAGTATTTT
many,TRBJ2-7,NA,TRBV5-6,CASSLEGFGEQYF,TGTGCCAGCAGCTTGGAAGGGTTTGGTGAGCAGTACTTC
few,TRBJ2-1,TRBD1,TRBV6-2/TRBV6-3,CASIRGGTGYYNEQFF,TGTGCCAGCATCCGCGGCGGGACAGGGTACTACAATGAGCAGTTCTTC
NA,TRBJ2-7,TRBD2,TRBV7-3,CASSLRRESEQYF,TGTGCCAGCAGCTTACGGCGGGAGAGCGAGCAGTACTTC
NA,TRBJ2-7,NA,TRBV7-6,CASSLRTGGELDEQYF,TGTGCCAGCAGCTTAAGGACTGGGGGAGAGTTGGACGAGCAGTACTTC
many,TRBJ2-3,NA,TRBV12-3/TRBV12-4,CASTQGASGMLDTQYF,TGTGCCAGCACCCAGGGGGCTAGCGGGATGTTGGATACGCAGTATTTT
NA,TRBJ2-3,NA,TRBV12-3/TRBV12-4,CASRTTGGTQYF,TGTGCCAGCAGAACGACTGGGGGTACGCAGTATTTT
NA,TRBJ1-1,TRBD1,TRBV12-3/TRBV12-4,CASREGQGNTEAFF,TGTGCCAGCAGGGAGGGACAGGGGAACACTGAAGCTTTCTTT
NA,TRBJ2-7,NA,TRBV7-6,CASRTGRSEQYF,TGTGCCAGCAGAACCGGACGGTCCGAGCAGTACTTC
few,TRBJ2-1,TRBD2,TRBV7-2,CASSLLLAGVYNEQFF,TGTGCCAGCAGCTTACTACTAGCGGGAGTCTACAATGAGCAGTTCTTC
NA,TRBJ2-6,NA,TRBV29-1,CSVIPPSGANVLTF,TGCAGCGTTATTCCCCCATCTGGGGCCAACGTCCTGACTTTC
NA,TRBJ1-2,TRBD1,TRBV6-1,CASRITGGPDYGYTF,TGTGCCAGCAGAATAACAGGGGGCCCTGACTATGGCTACACCTTC
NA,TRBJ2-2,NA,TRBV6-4,CASSQTHGPEPGELFF,TGTGCCAGCAGCCAGACCCACGGACCCGAACCCGGGGAGCTGTTTTTT
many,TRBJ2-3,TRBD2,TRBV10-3,CAISNVASGSTDTQYF,TGTGCCATCAGTAACGTGGCTAGCGGGAGCACAGATACGCAGTATTTT
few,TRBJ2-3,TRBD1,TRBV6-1,CASTPQPGQATTDTQYF,TGTGCCAGCACCCCACAGCCGGGACAGGCCACAACAGATACGCAGTATTTT
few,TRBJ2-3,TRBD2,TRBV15,CATSRDKLAGVSAQYF,TGTGCCACCAGCAGAGATAAGCTAGCGGGAGTGTCTGCGCAGTATTTT
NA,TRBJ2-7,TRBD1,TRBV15,CATSSEETGQGSYEQYF,TGTGCCACCAGCAGCGAAGAGACGGGACAGGGTTCCTACGAGCAGTACTTC
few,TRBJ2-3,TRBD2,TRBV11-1,CASSLRRLAGGITDTQYF,TGTGCCAGCAGCTTAAGGCGGCTAGCGGGAGGGATCACAGATACGCAGTATTTT
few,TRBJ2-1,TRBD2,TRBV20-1,CSAWLLAGGPGRGVNHNEQFF,TGCAGTGCTTGGCTGCTAGCGGGAGGGCCTGGGAGGGGCGTGAACCACAATGAGCAGTTCTTC
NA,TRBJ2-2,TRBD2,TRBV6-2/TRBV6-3,CASNPSGLAGPEGYTGELFF,TGTGCCAGCAATCCAAGCGGGCTAGCGGGCCCGGAGGGGTACACCGGGGAGCTGTTTTTT
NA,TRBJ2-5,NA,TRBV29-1,CSPGETQYF,TGCAGCCCAGGGGAGACCCAGTACTTC
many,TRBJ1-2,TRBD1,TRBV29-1,CSVVGTGNGYTF,TGCAGCGTTGTAGGGACAGGGAACGGCTACACCTTC
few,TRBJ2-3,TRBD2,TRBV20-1,CSARATSGRPDTQYF,TGCAGTGCTAGAGCGACTAGCGGGAGGCCAGATACGCAGTATTTT
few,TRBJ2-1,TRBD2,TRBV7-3,CASSSSGLAQSNEQFF,TGTGCCAGCAGCTCCTCCGGACTAGCGCAAAGCAATGAGCAGTTCTTC
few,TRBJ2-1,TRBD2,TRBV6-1,CASNPIGTSGGKQFF,TGTGCCAGCAACCCAATAGGGACTAGCGGGGGGAAGCAGTTCTTC